A selection of T cell receptor beta chains follows, all from one sample in a study of OX40 agonist ivuxolimab in advanced cancers. Method: immunoSEQ multiplex PCR; TCRdb's copy keeps in-frame clones and lacks some. The table includes about 32,000 clones, 60% to 85% detected once. Sequenced material: CD4+ or CD8+ T cells sorted from blood, taken in a trial of the OX40 agonist ivuxolimab. These receptors were taken from an adult with an advanced solid tumor such as melanoma, head and neck, liver or kidney cancer. The CDR3 runs from the conserved cysteine through the conserved F or W. The order of the fields is clone size, D gene, J gene, V gene, CDR3 protein, CDR3 DNA. The D gene is left open where the match is weak. The listing skips clone size in some rows; elsewhere it reads once, few, many or a size class.

.,.,TRBJ2-7,TRBV2,CASSGFSDGEQYF,TGTGCCAGCAGTGGTTTTAGCGATGGGGAGCAGTACTTC
.,TRBD1,TRBJ1-1,TRBV30,CAWSPQGAEAFF,TGTGCCTGGTCTCCCCAGGGGGCTGAAGCTTTCTTT
.,.,TRBJ1-1,TRBV6-6,CASTLQGSTEAFF,TGTGCCAGCACCCTCCAGGGTTCCACTGAAGCTTTCTTT
.,.,TRBJ2-1,TRBV20-1,CSASIDNEQFF,TGCAGTGCTAGTATCGACAATGAGCAGTTCTTC
.,.,TRBJ1-2,TRBV5-1,CASSLVGDGYTF,TGCGCCAGCAGCTTGGTGGGGGATGGCTACACCTTC
.,.,TRBJ2-2,TRBV7-2,CASSLGWEQDGELFF,TGTGCCAGCAGCTTAGGTTGGGAGCAGGACGGGGAGCTGTTTTTT
.,.,TRBJ2-1,TRBV2,CASSVIGRGEQFF,TGTGCCAGCAGTGTGATAGGACGAGGGGAGCAGTTCTTC
many,.,TRBJ2-7,TRBV7-9,CASSPDSTYEQYF,TGTGCCAGCAGCCCCGACAGTACCTACGAGCAGTACTTC
.,.,TRBJ1-2,TRBV6-5,CASSSRGTYTF,TGTGCCAGCAGTTCCCGGGGCACCTACACCTTC
.,TRBD1,TRBJ1-2,TRBV5-4,CASSSKTGDYGYTF,TGTGCCAGCAGCTCAAAGACAGGGGACTATGGCTACACCTTC
.,.,TRBJ1-5,TRBV21-1,CASSKAEGQYSNQPQHF,TGTGCCAGCAGCAAAGCGGAGGGACAGTATAGCAATCAGCCCCAGCATTTT
.,.,TRBJ1-2,TRBV6-5,CASSEDGEGYGYTF,TGTGCCAGCAGTGAAGATGGAGAGGGCTATGGCTACACCTTC
medium-sized,.,TRBJ2-7,TRBV11-2,CASSAGGFRYEQYF,TGTGCCAGCAGCGCCGGGGGATTTAGGTACGAGCAGTACTTC
.,.,TRBJ2-5,TRBV29-1,CSVEYGGRETQYF,TGCAGCGTTGAATATGGGGGCAGAGAGACCCAGTACTTC
many,TRBD1,TRBJ1-4,TRBV5-1,CASSLRDSFEKLFF,TGCGCCAGCAGCTTGAGGGACAGCTTTGAAAAACTGTTTTTT
.,TRBD1,TRBJ2-2,TRBV27,CASSPGGAGELFF,TGTGCCAGCAGCCCAGGGGGTGCCGGGGAGCTGTTTTTT
.,.,TRBJ1-6,TRBV12-5,CASGLRPNTDNSPLHF,TGTGCTAGTGGTTTGCGTCCGAATACGGATAATTCACCCCTCCACTTT
.,.,TRBJ1-4,TRBV6-5,CASSYSYSTNEKLFF,TGTGCCAGCAGTTACTCTTACTCAACTAATGAAAAACTGTTTTTT
.,.,TRBJ2-5,TRBV11-1,CASSLNRVETQYF,TGTGCCAGCAGCTTAAACCGGGTGGAGACCCAGTACTTC
.,TRBD1,TRBJ2-5,TRBV7-7,CASSTGTGWETQYF,TGTGCCAGCAGCACCGGGACAGGGTGGGAGACCCAGTACTTC
.,TRBD2,TRBJ2-1,TRBV5-1,CASSLGGTSGARKPFF,TGCGCCAGCAGCTTGGGGGGGACTAGCGGGGCCCGAAAGCCGTTCTTC
.,TRBD2,TRBJ2-4,TRBV18,CASSPSGGLAKNIQYF,TGTGCCAGCTCACCGTCGGGGGGGTTAGCCAAAAACATTCAGTACTTC
.,TRBD1,TRBJ1-1,TRBV5-1,CASSLQGGNTEAFF,TGCGCCAGCAGCTTACAGGGGGGGAACACTGAAGCTTTCTTT
.,.,TRBJ2-5,TRBV2,CASIPNRHQETQYF,TGTGCCAGCATCCCGAACAGGCACCAAGAGACCCAGTACTTC
.,TRBD2,TRBJ2-5,TRBV7-8,CASSFAASGDQETQYF,TGTGCCAGCAGCTTCGCAGCTAGCGGGGACCAAGAGACCCAGTACTTC
.,TRBD2,TRBJ2-5,TRBV6-5,CASSYTAGLVGTQYF,TGTGCCAGCAGTTACACGGCCGGACTAGTGGGGACCCAGTACTTC
.,.,TRBJ1-2,TRBV9,CASSVAAGADYGYTF,TGTGCCAGCAGCGTAGCAGCCGGGGCCGACTATGGCTACACCTTC
few,TRBD1,TRBJ1-5,TRBV30,CAWATGLSNQPQHF,TGTGCCTGGGCGACAGGGCTTAGCAATCAGCCCCAGCATTTT
.,.,TRBJ2-7,TRBV5-1,CASSSGPIYEQYF,TGCGCCAGCAGCTCAGGGCCTATCTACGAGCAGTACTTC
once,.,TRBJ1-3,TRBV29-1,CSVGAISGNTIYF,TGCAGCGTTGGAGCGATCTCTGGAAACACCATATATTTT
few,.,TRBJ1-5,TRBV19,CASSSSGIQPQHF,TGTGCCAGTAGTTCCTCCGGGATTCAGCCCCAGCATTTT
.,TRBD1,TRBJ1-2,TRBV7-9,CASSLGEGQGWDYGYTF,TGTGCCAGCAGCTTAGGGGAAGGACAGGGATGGGACTATGGCTACACCTTC
few,TRBD1,TRBJ1-2,TRBV7-9,CASSLNRGDGYTF,TGTGCCAGCAGCTTAAACAGGGGAGATGGCTACACCTTC
.,TRBD2,TRBJ2-2,TRBV15,CATSRASGGAFTGELFF,TGTGCCACCAGCAGGGCTAGCGGGGGGGCCTTCACCGGGGAGCTGTTTTTT
.,TRBD1,TRBJ2-3,TRBV30,CAWSLTRDREYF,TGTGCCTGGAGTCTTACCCGGGACAGGGAGTATTTT
once,.,TRBJ1-6,TRBV11-2,CASSLDPRSYNSPLHF,TGTGCCAGCAGCTTAGATCCTCGCTCCTATAATTCACCCCTCCACTTT
few,TRBD1,TRBJ2-1,TRBV13,CASSFRGREQFF,TGTGCCAGCAGCTTCAGGGGGCGTGAGCAGTTCTTC
many,TRBD1,TRBJ2-1,TRBV5-4,CASSYAGTGLNEQFF,TGTGCCAGCAGCTACGCCGGGACAGGGCTGAATGAGCAGTTCTTC
.,TRBD2,TRBJ2-3,TRBV7-2,CASSSKRGGKDTQYF,TGTGCCAGCAGCTCTAAGCGGGGGGGCAAGGATACGCAGTATTTT
.,TRBD1,TRBJ2-7,TRBV5-6,CASSRGQGRGEQYF,TGTGCCAGCAGCCGTGGACAGGGTAGAGGAGAGCAGTACTTC
few,.,TRBJ1-5,TRBV6-1,CASSVRERSNQPQHF,TGTGCCAGCAGTGTCCGGGAGAGAAGCAATCAGCCCCAGCATTTT
.,.,TRBJ1-2,TRBV27,CASSFFGSPYGYTF,TGTGCCAGCAGTTTCTTCGGCAGTCCCTATGGCTACACCTTC